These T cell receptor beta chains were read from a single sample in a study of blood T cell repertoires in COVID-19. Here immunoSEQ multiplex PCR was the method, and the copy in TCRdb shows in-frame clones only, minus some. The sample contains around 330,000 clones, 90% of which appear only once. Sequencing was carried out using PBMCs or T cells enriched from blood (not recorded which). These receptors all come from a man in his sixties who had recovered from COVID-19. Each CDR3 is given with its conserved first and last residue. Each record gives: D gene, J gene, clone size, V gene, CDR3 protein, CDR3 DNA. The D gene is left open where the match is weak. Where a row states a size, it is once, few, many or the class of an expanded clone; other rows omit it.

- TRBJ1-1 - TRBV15 CATSRGGAGETEAFF TGTGCCACCAGCAGAGGGGGCGCAGGTGAGACTGAAGCTTTCTTT
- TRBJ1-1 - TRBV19 CASSPQTVNTEAFF TGTGCCAGTAGCCCACAAACAGTGAACACTGAAGCTTTCTTT
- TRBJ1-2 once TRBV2 CASSELTLSGGYTF TGTGCCAGCAGTGAATTGACGCTTTCAGGGGGCTACACCTTC
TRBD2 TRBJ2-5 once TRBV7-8 CASSLDRTSGGDQYF TGTGCCAGCAGCTTAGACCGGACTAGCGGGGGGGACCAGTACTTC
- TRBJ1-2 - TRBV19 CASRGGIGYGYTF TGTGCCTCCAGGGGAGGGATCGGCTATGGCTACACCTTC
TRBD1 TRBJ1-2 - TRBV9 CASSSGQPYGYTF TGTGCCAGCAGCTCGGGACAGCCCTATGGCTACACCTTC
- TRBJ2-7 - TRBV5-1 CATRQESSYEQYF TGCGCCACCCGACAGGAAAGCTCCTACGAGCAGTACTTC
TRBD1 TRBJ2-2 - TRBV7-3 CASSTHIIDRGNTGELFF TGTGCCAGCAGCACTCACATCATCGACAGGGGGAACACCGGGGAGCTGTTTTTT
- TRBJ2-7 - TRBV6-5 CASSYSQGSYEQYF TGTGCCAGCAGTTACTCCCAGGGTTCCTACGAGCAGTACTTC
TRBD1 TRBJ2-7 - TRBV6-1 CASSVLPEDRGGYEQYF TGTGCCAGCAGTGTTTTGCCGGAAGACAGGGGTGGTTACGAGCAGTACTTC
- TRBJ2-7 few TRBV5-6 CASSLQGEQYF TGTGCCAGCAGCTTACAGGGTGAGCAGTACTTC
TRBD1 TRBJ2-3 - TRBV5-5 CASSPGQGAMDTQYF TGTGCCAGCAGCCCGGGACAGGGGGCGATGGATACGCAGTATTTT
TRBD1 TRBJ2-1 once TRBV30 CAWSRQGYNEQFF TGTGCCTGGAGTCGACAGGGGTACAATGAGCAGTTCTTC
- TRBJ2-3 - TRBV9 CASSQEGTRTDTQYF TGTGCCAGCAGCCAAGAGGGCACCCGCACAGATACGCAGTATTTT
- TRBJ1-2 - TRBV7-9 CASSLDFPGGYTF TGTGCCAGCAGTCTGGACTTCCCTGGGGGCTACACCTTC
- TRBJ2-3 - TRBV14 CASSQVGGYTDTQYF TGTGCCAGCAGCCAAGTGGGGGGATACACAGATACGCAGTATTTT
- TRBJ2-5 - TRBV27 CASSSFYPPGTQYF TGTGCCAGCAGTTCCTTTTACCCCCCGGGGACCCAGTACTTC
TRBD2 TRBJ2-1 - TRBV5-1 CASHSGGAYNEQFF TGCGCCAGCCATAGTGGGGGGGCCTACAATGAGCAGTTCTTC
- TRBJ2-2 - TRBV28 CASRKTSAGGELFF TGTGCCAGCAGGAAGACTTCCGCTGGAGGGGAGCTGTTTTTT
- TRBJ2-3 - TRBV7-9 CANGHLATDTQYF TGTGCCAATGGCCACCTAGCAACAGATACGCAGTATTTT
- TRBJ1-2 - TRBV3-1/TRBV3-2 CASSPRTVVGYTF TGTGCCAGCAGCCCTCGGACAGTGGTGGGCTACACCTTC
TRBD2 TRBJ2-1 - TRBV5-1 CASSYSGGTYNEQFF TGCGCCAGCAGCTACAGCGGGGGGACCTACAATGAGCAGTTCTTC
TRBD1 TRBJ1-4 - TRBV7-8 CATRGTVREKLFF TGTGCCACCCGGGGGACAGTGAGGGAAAAACTGTTTTTT
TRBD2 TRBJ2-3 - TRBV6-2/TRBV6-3 CASSSGLAGGPFDTQYF TGTGCCAGCAGTTCCGGACTAGCGGGAGGGCCGTTCGATACGCAGTATTTT
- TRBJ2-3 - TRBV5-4 CASSLTGGATDTQYF TGTGCCAGCAGCTTAACAGGGGGGGCCACAGATACGCAGTATTTT
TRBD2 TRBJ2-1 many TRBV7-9 CASSLGLAGGVNEQFF TGTGCCAGCAGCTTAGGACTAGCGGGAGGGGTCAATGAGCAGTTCTTC
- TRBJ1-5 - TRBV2 CASRYNQPQHF TGTGCCAGCAGGTACAATCAGCCCCAGCATTTT
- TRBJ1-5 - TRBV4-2 CASSQDMGGAQPQHF TGTGCCAGCAGCCAAGATATGGGAGGAGCTCAGCCCCAGCATTTT
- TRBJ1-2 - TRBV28 CASSSISGPGYYGYTF TGTGCCAGCAGTTCAATCTCCGGACCGGGATACTATGGCTACACCTTC
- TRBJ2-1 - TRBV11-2 CASSFRGARMNEQFF TGTGCCAGCAGCTTTCGTGGGGCGCGGATGAATGAGCAGTTCTTC
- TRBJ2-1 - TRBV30 CAWSADSYNEQFF TGTGCCTGGAGTGCAGATTCCTACAATGAGCAGTTCTTC
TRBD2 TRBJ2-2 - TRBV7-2 CASSLTSGGTGELFF TGTGCCAGCAGCTTAACTAGCGGGGGAACCGGGGAGCTGTTTTTT
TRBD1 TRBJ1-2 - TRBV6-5 CASSYGTGGGGGYTF TGTGCCAGCAGTTACGGGACAGGGGGCGGTGGTGGCTACACCTTC
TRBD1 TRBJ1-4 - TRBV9 CASSASGTVNEKLFF TGTGCCAGCAGCGCCTCCGGGACAGTAAATGAAAAACTGTTTTTT
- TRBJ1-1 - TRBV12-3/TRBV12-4 CASSGGTEAFF TGTGCCAGCAGCGGGGGAACTGAAGCTTTCTTT
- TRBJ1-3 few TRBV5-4 CASSLAGSEVSGNTIYF TGTGCCAGCAGCTTGGCAGGGTCTGAGGTCTCTGGAAACACCATATATTTT
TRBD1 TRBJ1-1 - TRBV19 CASSVDRVPNTEAFF TGTGCCAGTAGTGTAGACAGGGTTCCGAACACTGAAGCTTTCTTT
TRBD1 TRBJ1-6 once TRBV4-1 CASSHPTGVNSPLHF TGCGCCAGCAGCCACCCGACAGGGGTTAACTCACCCCTCCACTTT
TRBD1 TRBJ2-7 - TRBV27 CASSLPGQGSHEQYF TGTGCCAGCAGTTTACCGGGACAGGGTTCCCACGAGCAGTACTTC
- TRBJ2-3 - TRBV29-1 CSVGGLGGDTQYF TGCAGCGTTGGAGGGTTAGGGGGAGATACGCAGTATTTT
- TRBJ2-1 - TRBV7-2 CASSSQTGPDEQFF TGTGCCAGCAGCTCACAGACAGGTCCCGATGAGCAGTTCTTC